This entry features one TCR beta chain sequence. Its antigen specificity is not known. Base qualities are not at hand, and no much larger clone is one base apart. Each collaborating institution followed its own protocols to collect whole blood in K2EDTA tubes. For TCRbeta analysis, collaborator samples were shipped as frozen whole blood, as isolated PBMCs, or as DNA extracted from either sample type. The data derive from a study of blood T cell repertoires in COVID-19 (dated by TCRdb to between 2020 and 2021). Study-level background: Samples covering the acute and convalescent phases of COVID-19 were provided by collaborators in the United States, Italy and Spain. The prospective study material was composed of cDNA or gDNA derived from T cells, B-cell-depleted T cells, or PBMCs. Deeply sampled blood TCRbeta repertoires from subjects exposed to, actively infected with, or recovered from COVID-19 were included in the dataset. The repertoires were made available in a free public database intended to serve as a resource for research on the immune response to SARS-CoV-2. Samples came from the ongoing ImmuneRACE study (first 160 participants) plus 1,254 subjects from 6 global collaborators. Sample metadata almost always included a de-identified subject ID, COVID-19 status, age in years and sex. Where available, HLA class I and class II types were taken from metadata supplied by the sample provider and were not determined by assay-based typing.

TCRbeta CDR3 regions were amplified from genomic DNA using the immunoSEQ Assay, a bias-controlled multiplex PCR. Concerning the study's data processing: The number of nucleated cells in each sample was estimated by amplification of reference gene primers within the assay. To quantify the absolute abundance of each unique TCRbeta CDR3 rearrangement, sequence reads were collapsed and filtered. Productive Simpson clonality was computed per sample as the square root of Simpson's diversity index over productive rearrangements. Held by TCRdb, this immuneACCESS table contains in-frame sequences only and omits some clones. Under half of the omission traces to an unresolved V gene where checked; the cause of the rest is unknown. V and J calls and clone size follow that table, whereas D and trimming were derived from the DNA. The sample has 250,000 to 300,000 clones on record, about nine tenths of them singletons. The ten largest clones add up to approximately 12% of the sample.

Overall study results and their limits: How much clinical and demographic metadata was included differed by source and by participant, and the metadata was provided uncurated.

V is trimmed back by 1 base and J by 5 bases, and the junction contains 12 bases that no gene match accounts for. As encoded in the germline V gene (reference sequence), CDR1 is SEHNR while CDR2 is FQNEAQ. Its CDR3 holds 17 amino acids, cysteine through phenylalanine. Just CDR3 DNA is preserved here, 51 bases in frame from base 1. The rearrangement joined TRBV7-9 to TRBJ2-7; 9 bases in the junction line up with TRBD1. The specimen sequenced was peripheral blood. The receptor comes from a woman aged 60-70 years with acute or convalescent COVID-19. The CDR3 corresponds to CASSLVLMGQGKDEQYF. Read as DNA, the sequence is TGTGCCAGCAGCTTAGTTTTAATGGGACAGGGAAAGGACGAGCAGTACTTC.